This T cell receptor beta chain was obtained from a study of T cells in Graves' hyperthyroidism and ophthalmopathy. The study, taken as a whole, reports: A 13 V-J model separated ophthalmopathy from stable hyperthyroidism.

This clonotype was observed at least ten times. Its antigen is still unknown. Reasons for excluding patients were uncontrolled infection, other autoimmune disease, pregnancy or lactation. Diagnosis rested on symptoms, serum thyroxine and TRAb, thyroid ultrasound, and orbital computed tomography. This sample holds PBMCs from roughly 10 ml fresh peripheral blood. Amplified TCR beta CDR3 regions came from RNA transcripts. HTBI primers were the set used in a first-round RT-PCR of the TCR CDR3. From the multiplex PCR reads, TCRdb called clonotypes with MiXCR, one entry per CDR3 protein. The data show 450,000 to 550,000 distinct CDR3 sequences, around 24% seen once. Per the germline V gene, CDR1 is ENHRY and CDR2 is SYGVKD. The CDR3 extends over 14 amino acids. V was pared by 4 bases and J by 3 bases, with 4 bases of the junction left unmatched.

The clonotype was recovered from a woman aged 25 to 39 with Graves' ophthalmopathy. The source material was blood. V and J are TRBV10-3 and TRBJ2-7; 9 nucleotides line up with TRBD1. This CDR3 reads CAISGQGGNYEQYF. Here the CDR3 DNA reads TGTGCCATCAGTGGACAGGGGGGTAACTACGAGCAGTACTTC.